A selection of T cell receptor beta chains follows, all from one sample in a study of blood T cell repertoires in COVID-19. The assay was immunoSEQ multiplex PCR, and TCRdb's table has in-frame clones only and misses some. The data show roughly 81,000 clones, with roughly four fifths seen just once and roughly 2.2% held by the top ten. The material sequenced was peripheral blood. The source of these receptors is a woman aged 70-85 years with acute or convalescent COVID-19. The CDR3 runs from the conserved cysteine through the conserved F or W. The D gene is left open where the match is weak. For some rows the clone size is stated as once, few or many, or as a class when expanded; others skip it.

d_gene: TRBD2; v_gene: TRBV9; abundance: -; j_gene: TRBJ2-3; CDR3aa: CASSSRGSGGTDTQYF; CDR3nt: TGTGCCAGCAGCTCCAGGGGTAGCGGGGGAACAGATACGCAGTATTTT
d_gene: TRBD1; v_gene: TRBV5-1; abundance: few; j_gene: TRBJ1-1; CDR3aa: CASSFTGGVVNTEAFF; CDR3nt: TGCGCCAGCAGCTTTACAGGGGGCGTGGTGAACACTGAAGCTTTCTTT
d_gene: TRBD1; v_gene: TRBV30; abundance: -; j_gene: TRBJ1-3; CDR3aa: CAWRRQGLHSGNTIYF; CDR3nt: TGTGCCTGGAGAAGACAGGGGCTCCACTCTGGAAACACCATATATTTT
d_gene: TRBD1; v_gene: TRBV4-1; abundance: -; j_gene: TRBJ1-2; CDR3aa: CASSQDRGGYGYTF; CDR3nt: TGCGCCAGCAGCCAGGACAGGGGAGGGTATGGCTACACCTTC
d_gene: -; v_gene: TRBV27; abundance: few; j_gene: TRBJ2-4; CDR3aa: CASSNRENKNIQYF; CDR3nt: TGTGCCAGCAGTAACAGGGAGAACAAAAACATTCAGTACTTC
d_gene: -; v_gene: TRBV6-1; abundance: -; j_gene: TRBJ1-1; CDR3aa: CASSEALSGFEAFF; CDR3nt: TGTGCCAGCAGTGAAGCGCTATCAGGGTTTGAAGCTTTCTTT
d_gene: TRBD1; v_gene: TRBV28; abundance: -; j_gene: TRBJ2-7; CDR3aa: CASSLLALTGVEQYF; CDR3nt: TGTGCCAGCAGTCTCCTTGCCTTAACAGGGGTCGAGCAGTACTTC
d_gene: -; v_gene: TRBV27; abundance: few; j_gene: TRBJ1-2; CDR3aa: CASSFIGKASGGYTF; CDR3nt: TGTGCCAGCAGTTTTATCGGGAAAGCCTCTGGTGGCTACACCTTC
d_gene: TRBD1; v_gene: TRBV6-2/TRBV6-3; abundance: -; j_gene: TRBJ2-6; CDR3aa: CASSYSRDRAYSGANVLTF; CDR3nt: TGTGCCAGCAGTTACAGCCGGGACAGGGCATACTCTGGGGCCAACGTCCTGACTTTC
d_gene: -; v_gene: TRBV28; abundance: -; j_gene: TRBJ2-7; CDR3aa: CASSPPPGGLASYEQYF; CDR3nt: TGTGCCAGCAGTCCCCCTCCGGGCGGACTCGCTTCCTACGAGCAGTACTTC
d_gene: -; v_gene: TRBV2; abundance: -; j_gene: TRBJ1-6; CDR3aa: CASKEGVPLHF; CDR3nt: TGTGCCAGCAAGGAAGGGGTACCCCTCCACTTT
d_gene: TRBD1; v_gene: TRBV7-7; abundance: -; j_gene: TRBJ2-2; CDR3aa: CASSGGTGIVVGTGELFF; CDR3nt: TGTGCTAGCAGCGGAGGGACAGGGATTGTTGTGGGCACCGGGGAGCTGTTTTTT
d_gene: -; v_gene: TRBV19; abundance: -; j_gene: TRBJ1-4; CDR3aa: CASTHTRSTAQGEKLFF; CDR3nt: TGTGCCAGTACCCATACTAGATCGACAGCCCAGGGGGAAAAACTGTTTTTT
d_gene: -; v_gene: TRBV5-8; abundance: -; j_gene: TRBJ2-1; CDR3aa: CASTPSPRSSYNEQFF; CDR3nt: TGTGCCAGCACCCCTAGCCCCAGAAGCTCCTACAATGAGCAGTTCTTC
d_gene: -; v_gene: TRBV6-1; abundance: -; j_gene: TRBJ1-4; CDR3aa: CASSEAWLNEKLFF; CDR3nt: TGTGCCAGCAGTGAAGCGTGGCTTAATGAAAAACTGTTTTTT
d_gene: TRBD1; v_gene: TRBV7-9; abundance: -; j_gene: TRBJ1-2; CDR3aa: CASSRQGAGYGYTF; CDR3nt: TGTGCCAGCAGCAGACAGGGGGCTGGCTATGGCTACACCTTC
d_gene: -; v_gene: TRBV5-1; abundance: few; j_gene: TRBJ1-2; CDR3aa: CASSRTQGYYGYTF; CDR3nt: TGCGCCAGCAGCCGGACACAGGGATACTATGGCTACACCTTC
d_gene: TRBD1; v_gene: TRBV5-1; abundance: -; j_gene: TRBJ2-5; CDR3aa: CASSRTGQEGETQYF; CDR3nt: TGCGCCAGCAGCCGCACCGGACAGGAAGGAGAGACCCAGTACTTC
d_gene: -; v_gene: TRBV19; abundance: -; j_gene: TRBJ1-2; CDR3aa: CASKIGLNGYTF; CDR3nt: TGTGCCAGTAAAATCGGTCTGAATGGCTACACCTTC
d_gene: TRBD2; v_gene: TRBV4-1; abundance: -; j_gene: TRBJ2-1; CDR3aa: CASSQESLAGGQFF; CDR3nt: TGCGCCAGCAGCCAAGAGTCCCTAGCGGGGGGGCAGTTCTTC
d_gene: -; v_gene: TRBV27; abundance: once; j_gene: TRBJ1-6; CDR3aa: CASSLSRYNSPLHF; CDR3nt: TGTGCCAGCAGTTTATCGAGGTATAATTCACCCCTCCACTTT
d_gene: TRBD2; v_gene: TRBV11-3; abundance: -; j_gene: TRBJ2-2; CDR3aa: CAYSRGSMGNTGELFF; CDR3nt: TGTGCCTACTCGCGGGGGTCAATGGGGAACACCGGGGAGCTGTTTTTT